These T cell receptor beta chains were read from a single sample in a study of blood T cell repertoires in COVID-19. Sequencing used immunoSEQ multiplex PCR; TCRdb keeps in-frame clones, though not all of them. This sample has fewer than 50,000 clones, with around 80% found just once. What was sequenced was peripheral blood. All receptors derive from a man aged 55-75 years with COVID-19, enrolled during active disease. The CDR3 runs from the conserved cysteine through the conserved F or W. The D gene is left open where the match is weak. Not every row has a clone size; where given, it reads once, few, many or a size class.

d_call: NA; v_call: TRBV15; j_call: TRBJ2-5; clone_size: NA; cdr3_length: 15; cdr3_aa: CATSRDFGGSGTQYF; cdr3_nt: TGTGCCACCAGCAGAGACTTTGGGGGGTCAGGGACCCAGTACTTC
d_call: TRBD2; v_call: TRBV5-1; j_call: TRBJ2-7; clone_size: NA; cdr3_length: 13; cdr3_aa: CASSIAGAYEQYF; cdr3_nt: TGCGCCAGCAGTATAGCGGGGGCCTACGAGCAGTACTTC
d_call: TRBD2; v_call: TRBV6-5; j_call: TRBJ2-7; clone_size: NA; cdr3_length: 15; cdr3_aa: CASSPTQGGKGKQYF; cdr3_nt: TGTGCCAGCAGTCCCACCCAGGGAGGGAAGGGGAAGCAGTACTTC
d_call: TRBD1; v_call: TRBV4-3; j_call: TRBJ1-2; clone_size: NA; cdr3_length: 14; cdr3_aa: CASSQVDRESGYTF; cdr3_nt: TGCGCCAGCAGCCAAGTCGACAGGGAATCTGGCTACACCTTC
d_call: TRBD2; v_call: TRBV10-2; j_call: TRBJ2-4; clone_size: NA; cdr3_length: 12; cdr3_aa: CASIGEGNIQYF; cdr3_nt: TGCGCCAGCATAGGGGAGGGAAACATTCAGTACTTC
d_call: TRBD1; v_call: TRBV19; j_call: TRBJ2-1; clone_size: NA; cdr3_length: 14; cdr3_aa: CASSIDRGRYEQFF; cdr3_nt: TGTGCCAGTAGTATAGACAGGGGGAGATATGAGCAGTTCTTC
d_call: NA; v_call: TRBV19; j_call: TRBJ1-5; clone_size: NA; cdr3_length: 16; cdr3_aa: CASSIESRDSNQPQHF; cdr3_nt: TGTGCCAGTAGTATAGAAAGCAGGGATAGCAATCAGCCCCAGCATTTT
d_call: NA; v_call: TRBV20-1; j_call: TRBJ1-2; clone_size: few; cdr3_length: 11; cdr3_aa: CSASLAGGYTF; cdr3_nt: TGCAGTGCCTCCCTGGCCGGGGGCTACACCTTC
d_call: TRBD1; v_call: TRBV15; j_call: TRBJ1-4; clone_size: NA; cdr3_length: 15; cdr3_aa: CATSRDGTGYEKLFF; cdr3_nt: TGTGCCACCAGCAGAGATGGGACAGGGTATGAAAAACTGTTTTTT
d_call: NA; v_call: TRBV28; j_call: TRBJ1-2; clone_size: NA; cdr3_length: 13; cdr3_aa: CASSLDGFDGYTF; cdr3_nt: TGTGCCAGCAGTTTAGACGGGTTCGATGGCTACACCTTC
d_call: TRBD1; v_call: TRBV7-9; j_call: TRBJ2-7; clone_size: few; cdr3_length: 15; cdr3_aa: CASSFLRDRDLGQYF; cdr3_nt: TGTGCCAGCAGCTTTCTCCGGGACAGGGATCTAGGACAGTACTTC
d_call: TRBD1; v_call: TRBV5-8; j_call: TRBJ2-3; clone_size: NA; cdr3_length: 17; cdr3_aa: CASSWVRQGLSTDTQYF; cdr3_nt: TGTGCCAGCAGCTGGGTTAGACAGGGGTTGAGCACAGATACGCAGTATTTT
d_call: TRBD2; v_call: TRBV6-4; j_call: TRBJ2-2; clone_size: NA; cdr3_length: 15; cdr3_aa: CASSDTSGSTGELFF; cdr3_nt: TGTGCCAGCAGTGACACTAGCGGGAGCACCGGGGAGCTGTTTTTT
d_call: TRBD1; v_call: TRBV5-6; j_call: TRBJ1-2; clone_size: NA; cdr3_length: 13; cdr3_aa: CASSVQGHYGYTF; cdr3_nt: TGTGCCAGCAGCGTACAGGGGCACTATGGCTACACCTTC
d_call: NA; v_call: TRBV2; j_call: TRBJ1-1; clone_size: NA; cdr3_length: 13; cdr3_aa: CASKGELNTEAFF; cdr3_nt: TGTGCCAGCAAGGGGGAACTTAACACTGAAGCTTTCTTT
d_call: TRBD2; v_call: TRBV5-1; j_call: TRBJ2-2; clone_size: NA; cdr3_length: 19; cdr3_aa: CASSSGLAGGPANTGELFF; cdr3_nt: TGCGCCAGCAGCTCGGGACTAGCGGGAGGGCCGGCGAACACCGGGGAGCTGTTTTTT
d_call: NA; v_call: TRBV2; j_call: TRBJ2-1; clone_size: NA; cdr3_length: 13; cdr3_aa: CASSEGTTHLQFF; cdr3_nt: TGTGCCAGCAGTGAAGGGACTACCCATTTGCAGTTCTTC
d_call: NA; v_call: TRBV3-1/TRBV3-2; j_call: TRBJ1-1; clone_size: NA; cdr3_length: 15; cdr3_aa: CASSGQPVRDTEAFF; cdr3_nt: TGTGCCAGCAGCGGACAGCCCGTTAGGGACACTGAAGCTTTCTTT
d_call: NA; v_call: TRBV27; j_call: TRBJ2-2; clone_size: NA; cdr3_length: 15; cdr3_aa: CASSNRDLDSGELFF; cdr3_nt: TGTGCCAGCTCTAACAGGGATCTGGATTCCGGGGAGCTGTTTTTT
d_call: TRBD1; v_call: TRBV6-5; j_call: TRBJ1-1; clone_size: NA; cdr3_length: 14; cdr3_aa: CAMTRDREGTEAFF; cdr3_nt: TGTGCCATGACCCGGGACAGGGAAGGGACTGAAGCTTTCTTT
d_call: NA; v_call: TRBV7-3; j_call: TRBJ2-6; clone_size: few; cdr3_length: 13; cdr3_aa: CASSPSGANVLTF; cdr3_nt: TGTGCCAGCAGCCCTTCTGGGGCCAACGTCCTGACTTTC
d_call: TRBD1; v_call: TRBV28; j_call: TRBJ2-7; clone_size: NA; cdr3_length: 15; cdr3_aa: CASSLYPTGVGEQYF; cdr3_nt: TGTGCCAGCAGTTTATACCCGACAGGGGTTGGCGAGCAGTACTTC
d_call: NA; v_call: TRBV12-3/TRBV12-4; j_call: TRBJ1-1; clone_size: NA; cdr3_length: 13; cdr3_aa: CASSLQVYTEAFF; cdr3_nt: TGTGCCAGCAGTTTACAGGTATACACTGAAGCTTTCTTT
d_call: NA; v_call: TRBV7-9; j_call: TRBJ1-5; clone_size: NA; cdr3_length: 13; cdr3_aa: CASSLVGNQPQHF; cdr3_nt: TGTGCCAGCAGCTTAGTCGGTAATCAGCCCCAGCATTTT
d_call: NA; v_call: TRBV12-3/TRBV12-4; j_call: TRBJ2-7; clone_size: once; cdr3_length: 13; cdr3_aa: CASSSTVAYEQYF; cdr3_nt: TGTGCCAGCAGTTCCACGGTTGCCTACGAGCAGTACTTC
d_call: NA; v_call: TRBV9; j_call: TRBJ1-1; clone_size: NA; cdr3_length: 14; cdr3_aa: CASSVGEANTEAFF; cdr3_nt: TGTGCCAGCAGCGTAGGGGAGGCGAACACTGAAGCTTTCTTT
d_call: TRBD2; v_call: TRBV9; j_call: TRBJ2-4; clone_size: NA; cdr3_length: 14; cdr3_aa: CASSVAGRDGIQYF; cdr3_nt: TGTGCCAGCAGCGTTGCGGGGAGGGATGGCATTCAGTACTTC